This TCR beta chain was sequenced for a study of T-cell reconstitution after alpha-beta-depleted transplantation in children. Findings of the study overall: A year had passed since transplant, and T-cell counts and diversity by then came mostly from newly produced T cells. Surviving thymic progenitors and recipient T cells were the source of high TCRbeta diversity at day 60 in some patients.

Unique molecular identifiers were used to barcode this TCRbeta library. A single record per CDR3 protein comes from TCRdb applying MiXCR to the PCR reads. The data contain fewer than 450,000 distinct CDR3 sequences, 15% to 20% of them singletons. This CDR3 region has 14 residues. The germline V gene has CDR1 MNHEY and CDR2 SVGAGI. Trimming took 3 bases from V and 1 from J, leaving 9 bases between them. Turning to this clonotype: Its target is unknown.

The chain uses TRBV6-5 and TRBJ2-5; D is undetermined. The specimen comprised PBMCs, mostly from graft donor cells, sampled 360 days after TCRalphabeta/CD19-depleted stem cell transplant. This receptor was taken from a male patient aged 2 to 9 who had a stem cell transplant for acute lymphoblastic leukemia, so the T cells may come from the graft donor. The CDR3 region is CASSYIGIQETQYF. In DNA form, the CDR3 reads TGTGCCAGCAGTTATATAGGGATCCAAGAGACCCAGTACTTC.